Each of the 2 T cell receptor beta chains below was sequenced from the same sample in a study of human versus mouse CDR3 diversity and MHC coevolution. Only in-frame clones appear in the TCRdb table, and some are missing; sequencing was by immunoSEQ multiplex PCR. The top ten clones hold over 0.12% of a sample with about 77,000 clones, just under 95% of them seen once. Sequencing was carried out using naive CD4+ T cells from blood. Subset denoted: CD45RO-negative CD62L-positive naive CD4 T cells. These receptor sequences come from a person aged 30 to 69 in good health.

This chain connects TRBV20-1 to TRBJ2-5; 7 bases match TRBD1. The J call may not be correct, given that the DNA end is closer to TRBJ2-7. Germline V gene sequence: CDR1 DFQATT, CDR2 SNEGSKA (reference sequence). The CDR3 is 11 residues long. DNA for the CDR3: TGCAGTGCTGGGGGACAGAACGAGCAGTACTTC. This translates into CSAGGQNEQYF.

The V call is TRBV10-1, the J call TRBJ2-2; D not certain. Germline V gene sequence: CDR1 WNHNN, CDR2 SYGVQD (reference sequence). The CDR3 loop spans 15 amino acids. V was shortened by 6 bases and J by 2 bases, with 13 bases between the two germline ends. The CDR3 DNA is TGCGCCAGCAGGTCCGGGTCCCTAAACACCGGGGAGCTGTTTTTT. Protein: CASRSGSLNTGELFF.